The sequence of this TCR beta chain was determined in a study of spatial heterogeneity in lung cancer. Note on this clonotype: Its antigen is still unknown.

This sample's time point: sample taken at primary tumor resection. TCRdb fed the 5' RACE reads into MiXCR, producing one record per CDR3 protein. The sample has 7,500 to 9,500 distinct CDR3 sequences, approximately 5.5% seen once. Broader study findings: Counts that tracked tumor mutation counts were those of expanded intratumoral alpha and beta TCRs.

The J segment lost 4 bases and the V segment lost 4 bases, leaving 3 bases of the junction unmatched. This CDR3 has 13 residues. Looked up from germline, CDR1 is SQVTM and CDR2 is ANQGSEA. Sequences were derived from lung tumor tissue, sampled at surgery. This receptor was obtained from a female donor with early-stage non-small cell lung cancer. The chain joins TRBV29-1 to TRBJ2-3; TRBD2 aligns across 9 bases. Written as DNA, the CDR3 is TGCAGCGTTGGCGGGAGGGCTGCAGATACGCAGTATTTT. It is translated as CSVGGRAADTQYF.